This entry features one T cell receptor (beta chain) sequence. This entry belongs to a study of blood T cell repertoires in COVID-19. CDR1 and CDR2 from the germline V gene are LGHDT and YNNKEL (reference sequence). There are 15 residues in the CDR3. The V end was cut by 4 bases, the J end by 6 bases, with 16 bases between. Data came from immunoSEQ multiplex PCR; TCRdb stores just in-frame clones and leaves some out. The sample consists of about 130,000 clones, over 80% of them appearing once. The sample consisted of peripheral blood. This TCR came from a man aged 40-50 years with active or convalescent COVID-19. The chain couples TRBV3-1 (or the pseudogene TRBV3-2) to TRBJ1-5; D not certain. CDR3 bases: TGTGCCAGCAGCCCGACTGGGGTCCGGGGTCAGCCCCAGCATTTT. Translation gives CASSPTGVRGQPQHF.